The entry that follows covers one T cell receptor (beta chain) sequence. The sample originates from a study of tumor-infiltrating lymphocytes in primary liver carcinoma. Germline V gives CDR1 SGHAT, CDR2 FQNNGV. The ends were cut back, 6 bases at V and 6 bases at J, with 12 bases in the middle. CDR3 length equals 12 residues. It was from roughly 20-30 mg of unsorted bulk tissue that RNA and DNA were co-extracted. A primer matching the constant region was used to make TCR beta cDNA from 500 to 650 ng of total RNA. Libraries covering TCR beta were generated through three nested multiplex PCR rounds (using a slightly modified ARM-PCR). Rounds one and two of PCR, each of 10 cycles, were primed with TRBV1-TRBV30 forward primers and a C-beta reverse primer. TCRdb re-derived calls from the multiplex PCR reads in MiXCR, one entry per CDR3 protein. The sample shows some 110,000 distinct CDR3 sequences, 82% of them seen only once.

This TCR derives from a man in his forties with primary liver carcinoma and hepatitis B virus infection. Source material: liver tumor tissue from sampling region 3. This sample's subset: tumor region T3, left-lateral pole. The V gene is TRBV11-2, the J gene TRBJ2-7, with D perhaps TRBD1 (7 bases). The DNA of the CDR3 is TGTGCCAGCAGTCAGGGGGGCTTCGAGCAGTACTTC. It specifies CASSQGGFEQYF.